This T cell receptor beta chain was sequenced for a study of shared clonotypes between healthy human individuals. TCRdb's table, derived via immunoSEQ multiplex PCR, lists solely in-frame clones and lacks some. This table has about 1 million clones, approximately 70% appearing once. Deletions cut 9 bases from V and 4 bases from J, with 10 bases between. The CDR3 is made up of 13 amino acids. The germline V gene encodes CDR1 MNHNS and CDR2 SASEGT. The origin of this receptor is a man aged 18 to 30 in good health. J is TRBJ2-6 and V is TRBV6-1; D remains ambiguous. The sample taken for sequencing was memory CD4+ T cells sorted from blood. Subset specified: CD45RA-negative fraction. The CDR3 DNA is TGTGCCAGTCTGTCTGTAGGGGCCAACGTCCTGACTTTC. As protein: CASLSVGANVLTF.